This TCR beta chain was profiled in a study of response to subunit inactivated influenza vaccine. Study results and limitations: Authors proposed each seasonal influenza vaccination draws in few new T cells.

Turning to this clonotype: Its target is not known.

CDR1 and CDR2 (germline): MDHEN, SYDVKM. The CDR3 has 14 residues. The trim removed 5 bases at V and 4 bases at J, leaving 3 bases unmatched. TCRdb re-called the RT-PCR reads with MiXCR, one entry per CDR3 protein. The sample has about 190,000 distinct CDR3 sequences; over 13% are singletons. The genes are TRBV28 and TRBJ1-5, with 9 bases fitting TRBD1. This sequence was found in a man between 50 and 59 years old who received an inactivated influenza vaccine. The material sequenced was CD8+ T cells sorted from PBMCs, taken roughly 5 days after vaccination. For the CDR3, the DNA is TGTGCCAGCAGTCGGGACAGGGAAAATCAGCCCCAGCATTTT. Translating it yields CASSRDRENQPQHF.